Presented here are 24 T cell receptor beta chains from one specimen sequenced in a study of shared clonotypes between healthy human individuals (dated by TCRdb to 2018 to 2021). The protocol used for the library was the immunoSEQ multiplex PCR assay. The immuneACCESS repertoire file appears here via TCRdb, limited to in-frame rearrangements. These files lack a portion of the clones; in checked studies, under half of the deficit traces to unresolved V genes, and the cause of the others is not known. The sample profile shows about 510,000 clones; about four fifths of them were found once. The ten most abundant clones make up about an eighth of the sample. Sequenced sample: PBMCs. These receptors were collected from a woman between 40 and 50 years old in good health. Some clones in this sample may be carry-over from other donors' samples.

This clone was counted a single time. The V and J genes are TRBV7-2 and TRBJ2-7; D unclear. The V gene's germline CDR1 is SGHTA and CDR2 FQGNSA. Trimming took off 4 bases at V and 2 bases at J, with 6 bases between the two ends. This CDR3 has 12 amino acids. CDR3 nucleotide sequence: TGTGCCAGCAGCTCGGGCGCCTACGAGCAGTACTTC. This gives the protein CASSSGAYEQYF.

This chain links TRBV5-8 with TRBJ2-2; no reliable D call. The length of the CDR3 is 14 residues. Germline V gene data show CDR1 as SGHTS and CDR2 as YDEGEE. The V and J ends lost 5 bases and 2 bases respectively, with 10 bases between them. CDR3 loop: CASRSDLNTGELFF. The CDR3 DNA sequence: TGTGCCAGCAGATCCGACTTAAACACCGGGGAGCTGTTTTTT.

In nucleotides, the CDR3 is TGTGCCAGCAACCACGGAGGGGTCCAGCCCCAGCATTTT. Encoded protein: CASNHGGVQPQHF. This chain joins TRBV6-5 and TRBJ1-5, with D possibly matching TRBD1 (5 bases). Germline V lookup: CDR1 MNHEY, CDR2 SVGAGI. Trimming took 7 bases from V and 7 from J, leaving 14 bases between them. This CDR3 has 13 amino acids.

The J gene is TRBJ2-7, the V gene TRBV19; 9 bases agree with TRBD2. The CDR3 loop spans 15 amino acids. CDR1 and CDR2 (germline): LNHDA, SQIVND (reference sequence). V gave up 4 bases and J gave up 6 bases; unmatched junction bases: 10. CDR3 in amino acids: CASSRGLAGPPEQYF. The CDR3 bases are TGTGCCAGTAGTAGGGGCCTAGCGGGACCTCCCGAGCAGTACTTC.

This clone was detected only a few times. This sequence joins TRBV4-1 and TRBJ1-4; the D is unclear. CDR3 length equals 17 residues. The V gene's germline CDR1 is MGHRA and CDR2 YSYEKL. The ends were cut back, 0 bases at V and 5 bases at J, with 16 bases in the middle. The CDR3 reads CASSQEDLLLLNEKLFF. Here the CDR3 DNA reads TGCGCCAGCAGCCAAGAGGATTTACTACTGTTAAATGAAAAACTGTTTTTT.

This clone has a single count. The chain uses TRBV4-1 and TRBJ1-4; perhaps TRBD1 as D (5 bases). The CDR3 contains 17 residues. Trimming pared 1 base from V and 8 bases from J, leaving 20 bases between. Germline assignment: CDR1 MGHRA and CDR2 YSYEKL. The CDR3 bases are TGCGCCAGCAGCCAAGGACGTGGAGGGGAAGGGGTCGAAAAACTGTTTTTT. It is translated as CASSQGRGGEGVEKLFF.

The V call is TRBV4-3, the J call TRBJ2-7; D is undetermined. The germline gives CDR1 LGHNA, CDR2 YSLEER. CDR3 length: 16 residues. V was clipped by 0 bases and J by 4 bases, with 16 bases between them. The chain's CDR3 is CASSQDTQSNAYEQYF. The CDR3, as DNA: TGCGCCAGCAGCCAAGATACGCAGTCAAACGCATACGAGCAGTACTTC.

The gene calls are TRBV6-1 and TRBJ2-2, with 9 nucleotides matching TRBD1. This CDR3 is built from 14 residues. Trimming removed 8 bases from V and 7 bases from J; junction bases left unmatched: 8. Germline V gene data show CDR1 as MNHNS and CDR2 as SASEGT. The CDR3: CASQDRGVGGELFF. The CDR3 coding sequence is TGTGCCAGCCAGGACAGGGGTGTGGGCGGGGAGCTGTTTTTT.

The chain joins TRBV2 to TRBJ2-1; possible D gene TRBD2, 6 bases. The CDR3 extends over 11 amino acids. V was clipped by 5 bases and J by 10 bases, with 9 bases between them. Looked up from germline, CDR1 is SNHLY and CDR2 is FYNNEI. CDR3 in amino acids: CASSLSGEQFF. The CDR3, as DNA: TGTGCCAGCAGTCTTAGCGGCGAGCAGTTCTTC.

The gene calls are TRBV7-2 and TRBJ2-1; 10 positions match TRBD2. This CDR3 is 16 amino acids long. V was clipped by 4 bases and J by 6 bases; unmatched bases: 9. Germline V CDR1 and CDR2: SGHTA, FQGNSA. CDR3 bases: TGTGCCAGCAGCTCCCTAGCGGGAGTTCGGGGCAATGAGCAGTTCTTC. The encoded protein is CASSSLAGVRGNEQFF.

V and J are TRBV5-1 and TRBJ1-6, with D perhaps TRBD1 (5 bases). The CDR3 totals 13 residues. V lost 5 bases, J lost 6 bases, and 9 bases lay in between. Germline V gene data show CDR1 as SGHRS and CDR2 as YFSETQ. The CDR3 DNA reads TGCGCCAGCAGAGGGGAGACTAATTCACCCCTCCACTTT. As protein: CASRGETNSPLHF.

The chain links TRBV7-2 to TRBJ2-1; 14 bases are a match to TRBD2. Germline CDR1 reads SGHTA; CDR2 reads FQGNSA. V shed 5 bases, J shed 10 bases, and the junction held 4 bases outside the gene matches. The CDR3 length is 14 residues. CDR3 region: CASSGTSGRLEQFF. The CDR3 DNA follows: TGTGCCAGCAGCGGGACTAGCGGGAGATTAGAGCAGTTCTTC.

To note about this clone: It is likely a read error: a sequence one base away is far more abundant. The V and J genes are TRBV5-1 and TRBJ2-5; possibly TRBD1 for D (5 bases). CDR3 length: 13 amino acids. CDR1 is SGHRS, CDR2 YFSETQ, per germline. The chain's CDR3 is CVSSFGGAETQYF. The CDR3 nucleotides are TGCGTCAGCAGCTTCGGTGGGGCGGAGACCCAGTACTTC.

The chain is built from TRBV7-8 and TRBJ2-7; 7 bases line up with TRBD1. J lost 3 bases, V lost 6 bases, and 14 bases had no gene match. The germline CDR1 and CDR2 sequences are SGHVS and FQNEAQ. The CDR3 sequence is 16 residues long. CDR3 coding DNA: TGTGCCAGCAGGTTGACCGCAGGGGGTTCCGACTACGAGCAGTACTTC. Protein product: CASRLTAGGSDYEQYF.

The chain combines TRBV18 with TRBJ2-3; TRBD1 agrees at 9 bases. This CDR3 has 15 residues. V shed 5 bases and J 1 base; nucleotides not matched to a gene: 4. The germline CDR1 and CDR2 sequences are KGHSH and LQKENI. The CDR3 reads CASSSGTGRTDTQYF. The CDR3 DNA is TGTGCCAGCTCATCCGGGACAGGGCGCACAGATACGCAGTATTTT. Filled out from reference TRBV18 and TRBJ2-3, the complete variable domain reads NAGVMQNPRHLVRRRGQEARLRCSPMKGHSHVYWYRQLPEEGLKFMVYLQKENIIDESGMPKERFSAEFPKEGPSILRIQQVVRGDSAAYFCASSSGTGRTDTQYFGPGTRLTVL.

This sequence joins TRBV4-1 and TRBJ2-3; D gene ambiguous. CDR3 size: 14 residues. V lost 2 bases and J lost 6, with 12 bases in between. The germline V gene has CDR1 MGHRA and CDR2 YSYEKL. The CDR3 protein is CASSQRLGSDTQYF. CDR3 nucleotides: TGCGCCAGCAGCCAACGACTTGGCTCGGATACGCAGTATTTT.

The V gene is TRBV11-2, the J gene TRBJ2-2; TRBD1 matches at 7 bases. V lost 3 bases, J lost 1 base, and 8 bases stayed unmatched. The germline V gene encodes CDR1 SGHAT and CDR2 FQNNGV. The CDR3 has 17 residues. The CDR3 DNA reads as TGTGCCAGCAGCTTTACAGGGGCTTCGGTGAACACCGGGGAGCTGTTTTTT. Its translation is CASSFTGASVNTGELFF. Supplemented by reference TRBV11-2 and TRBJ2-2, the full variable domain reads EAGVAQSPRYKIIEKRQSVAFWCNPISGHATLYWYQQILGQGPKLLIQFQNNGVVDDSQLPKDRFSAERLKGVDSTLKIQPAKLEDSAVYLCASSFTGASVNTGELFFGEGSRLTVL.

This clone was seen just once. The V call is TRBV7-7, the J call TRBJ2-1; D gene unclear. This CDR3 comprises 13 residues. Germline CDR1 is SSHAT and CDR2 is FNYEAQ (reference sequence). The ends were cut back, 3 bases at V and 8 bases at J, with 11 bases in the middle. CDR3 loop: CASSFSLEDEQFF. For the CDR3, the DNA is TGTGCCAGCAGCTTCTCACTTGAAGATGAGCAGTTCTTC.

This clone was detected only once. The V gene is TRBV5-1, the J gene TRBJ2-3, with D hard to call. This CDR3 is 14 amino acids long. Germline assignment: CDR1 SGHRS and CDR2 YFSETQ. V lost 1 base to trimming and J lost 4 bases, with 10 bases between them. The CDR3 DNA is TGCGCCAGCAGCTTGATAGCCCTCTCAGATACGCAGTATTTT. Translation gives CASSLIALSDTQYF.

V and J are TRBV30 and TRBJ2-5; perhaps D is TRBD1 or TRBD2 (5 bases each). The CDR3 consists of 13 residues. With 1 base removed from V and 7 bases from J, the gap between germline ends came to 13 bases. The germline CDR1 and CDR2 sequences are GTSNPN and SVGIG (reference sequence). The CDR3: CAWSEGIGGTQYF. The DNA of the CDR3 is TGTGCCTGGAGTGAGGGTATTGGGGGGACCCAGTACTTC. The entire variable domain, with the rest obtained from reference TRBV30 and TRBJ2-5, is as follows: SQTIHQWPATLVQPVGSPLSLECTVEGTSNPNLYWYRQAAGRGLQLLFYSVGIGQISSEVPQNLSASRPQDRQFILSSKKLLLSDSGFYLCAWSEGIGGTQYFGPGTRLLVL.

CDR3 region: CASSQRSSGPNEQFF. The DNA of the CDR3 is TGCGCCAGCAGCCAACGCTCTAGCGGTCCCAATGAGCAGTTCTTC. The chain carries TRBV4-1 and TRBJ2-1; 7 nucleotides align to TRBD2. Germline assignment: CDR1 MGHRA and CDR2 YSYEKL. V was clipped by 2 bases and J by 6 bases; unmatched bases: 7. The CDR3 length is 15 residues.

The rearrangement links TRBV19 to TRBJ1-2; a weak D match, TRBD1 (6 bases). V was pared by 3 bases and J by 3 bases, with 14 bases between. The germline V gene encodes CDR1 LNHDA and CDR2 SQIVND (reference sequence). The CDR3 totals 15 residues. For the CDR3, the DNA is TGTGCCAGTAGTATGAAGGCAGGGGAGGACTATGGCTACACCTTC. This translates into CASSMKAGEDYGYTF.

This chain joins TRBV2 and TRBJ2-1; TRBD2 matches 8 bases. Germline CDR1 is SNHLY and CDR2 is FYNNEI. The CDR3 contains 14 residues. V lost 6 bases, J lost 9 bases, and 10 bases stayed unmatched. This chain's CDR3 is CASRRVAGRVEQFF. Here the CDR3 DNA reads TGTGCCAGCAGGCGGGTAGCGGGAAGGGTTGAGCAGTTCTTC.

V is TRBV4-3 and J is TRBJ2-7; D gene ambiguous. Germline V gene lookup returns CDR1 LGHNA and CDR2 YSLEER. The V end was cut by 0 bases, the J end by 6 bases, with 15 bases between. The CDR3 runs 15 residues. The CDR3 coding sequence is TGCGCCAGCAGCCAAGATTTGACGGTGGTCTCCGAGCAGTACTTC. Its protein is CASSQDLTVVSEQYF.